These T cell receptor beta chains were read from a single sample in a study of cytomegalovirus exposure and HLA in healthy donors. Generated by immunoSEQ multiplex PCR, the TCRdb table keeps only in-frame clones and is missing some. Here the sample spans approximately 170,000 clones, approximately 80% being singletons. Material: PBMCs. The source of these receptors is a middle-aged woman in good health and CMV-seropositive. The CDR3 runs from the conserved cysteine through the conserved F or W. The D gene is left open where the match is weak. Clone sizes are given selectively: once, few, many, or a class where the clone is expanded.

size,J,V,D,length,CDR3,DNA
many,TRBJ1-1,TRBV4-1,.,12,CASSQEVGVAFF,TGCGCCAGCAGCCAAGAGGTAGGGGTTGCTTTCTTT
.,TRBJ2-1,TRBV7-2,.,13,CASSLAGVNEQFF,TGTGCCAGCAGCTTAGCCGGGGTGAATGAGCAGTTCTTC
few,TRBJ2-5,TRBV7-2,TRBD2,14,CASSLSSGTETQYF,TGTGCCAGCAGCTTATCAAGCGGGACGGAGACCCAGTACTTC
.,TRBJ2-1,TRBV29-1,TRBD1,12,CSLSTGANEQFF,TGCAGCTTATCGACAGGGGCAAATGAGCAGTTCTTC
.,TRBJ2-7,TRBV30,TRBD2,13,CAWSRTRGYEQYF,TGTGCCTGGTCTCGGACTAGGGGCTACGAGCAGTACTTC
once,TRBJ1-5,TRBV19,.,14,CATSSAGDNQPQHF,TGTGCCACCTCCTCGGCGGGGGACAATCAGCCCCAGCATTTT
.,TRBJ1-2,TRBV6-1,.,13,CASSEQAEYGYTF,TGTGCCAGCAGTGAACAGGCTGAGTATGGCTACACCTTC
.,TRBJ2-1,TRBV23-1,.,22,CASSQFRSKGLADCMTNNEQFF,TGCGCCAGCAGTCAATTTAGATCTAAAGGACTCGCGGACTGTATGACAAACAATGAGCAGTTCTTC
.,TRBJ2-7,TRBV19,TRBD1,15,CASRKGTAISYEQYF,TGTGCCAGTAGGAAAGGGACAGCAATCTCCTACGAGCAGTACTTC
.,TRBJ2-3,TRBV7-2,.,14,CASSLREGTDTQYF,TGTGCCAGCAGCTTAAGAGAGGGCACAGATACGCAGTATTTT
.,TRBJ1-4,TRBV4-1,TRBD1,15,CASSQVPGGNEKLFF,TGCGCCAGCAGCCAAGTACCAGGGGGTAACGAAAAACTGTTTTTT
.,TRBJ2-1,TRBV19,.,13,CASRVGADNEQFF,TGTGCCAGTAGGGTTGGAGCGGACAATGAGCAGTTCTTC
.,TRBJ2-1,TRBV18,TRBD2,16,CASSPGSGRSLGEQFF,TGTGCCAGCTCGCCCGGGAGCGGGAGGAGTTTGGGTGAGCAGTTCTTC
.,TRBJ2-7,TRBV5-6,.,15,CASSLAANLLYEQYF,TGTGCCAGCAGCTTGGCAGCGAACCTCCTTTACGAGCAGTACTTC
once,TRBJ2-1,TRBV7-9,TRBD2,19,CASSPTGLAGGSSYNEQFF,TGTGCCAGCAGCCCGACGGGACTAGCGGGAGGGTCTTCCTACAATGAGCAGTTCTTC
once,TRBJ2-1,TRBV11-3,.,15,CASSLRLRSDNEQFF,TGTGCCAGCAGCTTACGACTACGGAGTGACAATGAGCAGTTCTTC
.,TRBJ2-6,TRBV7-2,TRBD2,18,CASSQGLAGGSGANVLTF,TGTGCCAGCAGCCAAGGACTAGCGGGAGGTAGCGGGGCCAACGTCCTGACTTTC
once,TRBJ2-3,TRBV7-6,.,12,CASSLGPDTQYF,TGTGCCAGCAGCTTAGGGCCAGATACGCAGTATTTT
.,TRBJ2-1,TRBV11-3,TRBD2,12,CASSLLAGEQFF,TGTGCCAGCAGCTTGCTAGCGGGTGAGCAGTTCTTC
.,TRBJ2-7,TRBV12-5,TRBD1,19,CASGFLLHTGQTLSYEQYF,TGTGCTAGTGGTTTTCTCCTTCATACGGGACAGACTCTATCCTACGAGCAGTACTTC
.,TRBJ1-5,TRBV4-1,.,15,CASSQDFGGNQPQHF,TGCGCCAGCAGCCAAGATTTTGGGGGGAATCAGCCCCAGCATTTT
.,TRBJ2-7,TRBV18,.,14,CASSPKSDTYEQYF,TGTGCCAGCTCACCAAAGTCAGACACCTACGAGCAGTACTTC
.,TRBJ1-1,TRBV7-2,.,13,CASSRAGNTEAFF,TGTGCCAGCAGCCGTGCCGGGAACACTGAAGCTTTCTTT
.,TRBJ1-5,TRBV19,.,14,CASRWTAGNQPQHF,TGTGCCAGTAGGTGGACTGCGGGCAATCAGCCCCAGCATTTT
.,TRBJ1-5,TRBV6-6,TRBD1,15,CASRPGTGGNQPQHF,TGTGCCAGCAGGCCAGGGACAGGCGGCAATCAGCCCCAGCATTTT
.,TRBJ1-1,TRBV6-5,.,11,CASGVGGEAFF,TGTGCCAGCGGGGTAGGGGGTGAAGCTTTCTTT
few,TRBJ2-7,TRBV5-1,.,11,CASSLVNEQYF,TGCGCCAGCAGCTTGGTCAACGAGCAGTACTTC
.,TRBJ1-5,TRBV19,TRBD1,18,CASRAVLGGGRSNQPQHF,TGTGCCAGCAGAGCTGTCTTAGGGGGCGGACGGAGCAATCAGCCCCAGCATTTT
once,TRBJ1-1,TRBV14,.,11,CASSQASEAFF,TGTGCCAGCAGCCAGGCTAGTGAAGCTTTCTTT